This T cell receptor (beta chain) was recovered during a study of T cell repertoires in cytomegalovirus infection. On the study more broadly: Carrying CMV and the relevant HLA type showed in public TCR beta signatures.

TCRdb recomputed calls from the reads with MiXCR, one row per CDR3 protein. This table holds fewer than 550,000 distinct CDR3 sequences, 31% found once. This clonotype was observed a few times. Its antigen is unknown. From germline, CDR1 is SGHAT and CDR2 FQNNGV. The CDR3 spans 18 residues. Trimming stripped 5 bases from V and 0 bases from J, with 22 bases between. Study observations and caveats: CMV-specific TCR beta clonotypes restricted by HLA-C dominated the ex vivo response. The cumulative frequency of public TCR beta families distinguished individuals who carried CMV together with the relevant HLA.

The TCR comes from a human donor in good health (CMV status not recorded). Some clones in this sample may be carry-over from other donors' samples. This chain links TRBV11-2 with TRBJ1-2; possibly TRBD1 for D (6 bases). The sample comprised PBMCs. CDR3 DNA: TGTGCCAGCAGCCGAACCGGATCCAGGGGCGCAGCTAACTATGGCTACACCTTC. Residues: CASSRTGSRGAANYGYTF.